Sequencing of this T cell receptor (beta chain) was carried out in a study of CD8+CD57+ T cells in acquired aplastic anemia. Looking at the study overall: Healthy donors gave 11 million or so reads on average for CD4+ cells.

V was cut by 6 bases and J by 5 bases, with 11 bases left in between. Germline loops: CDR1 WSHSY, CDR2 SAAADI. The CDR3 covers 14 residues. This clonotype is labeled as medium-sized (0.01 to 0.1%). Using genomic DNA as the template, TCR beta VDJ and CDR3 profiling was carried out. TCRdb fed the reads into MiXCR, producing one record per CDR3 protein. The table lists some 170,000 distinct CDR3 sequences, around 45% of them singletons. The sample was sorted CD4+, CD8+, or CD8+CD57+ T cells (not recorded which) from PBMCs. This sequence was found in a human donor in good health. V usage is TRBV10-2 and J usage is TRBJ1-6; D remains unclear. This CDR3 is CASSALADNSPLHF. The CDR3 DNA reads TGCGCCAGCAGCGCATTGGCCGATAATTCACCCCTCCACTTT.